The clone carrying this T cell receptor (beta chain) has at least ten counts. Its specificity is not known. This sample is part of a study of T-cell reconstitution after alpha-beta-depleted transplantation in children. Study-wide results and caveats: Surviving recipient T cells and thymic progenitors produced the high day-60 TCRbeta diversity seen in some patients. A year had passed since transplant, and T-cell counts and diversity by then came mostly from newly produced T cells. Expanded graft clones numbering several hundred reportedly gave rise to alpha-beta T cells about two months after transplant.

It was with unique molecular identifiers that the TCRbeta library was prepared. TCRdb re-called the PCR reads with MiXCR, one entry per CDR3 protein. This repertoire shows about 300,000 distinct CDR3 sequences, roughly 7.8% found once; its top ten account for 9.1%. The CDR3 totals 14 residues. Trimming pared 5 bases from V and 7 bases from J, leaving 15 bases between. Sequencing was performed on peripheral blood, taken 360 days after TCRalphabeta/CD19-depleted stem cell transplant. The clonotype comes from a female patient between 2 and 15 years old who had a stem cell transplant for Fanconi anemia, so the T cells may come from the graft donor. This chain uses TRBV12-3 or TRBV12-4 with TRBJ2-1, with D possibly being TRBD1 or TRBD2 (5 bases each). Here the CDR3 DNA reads TGTGCCAGCAGTCCGCGGGTCGAGGGGAATGAGCAGTTCTTC. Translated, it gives CASSPRVEGNEQFF.